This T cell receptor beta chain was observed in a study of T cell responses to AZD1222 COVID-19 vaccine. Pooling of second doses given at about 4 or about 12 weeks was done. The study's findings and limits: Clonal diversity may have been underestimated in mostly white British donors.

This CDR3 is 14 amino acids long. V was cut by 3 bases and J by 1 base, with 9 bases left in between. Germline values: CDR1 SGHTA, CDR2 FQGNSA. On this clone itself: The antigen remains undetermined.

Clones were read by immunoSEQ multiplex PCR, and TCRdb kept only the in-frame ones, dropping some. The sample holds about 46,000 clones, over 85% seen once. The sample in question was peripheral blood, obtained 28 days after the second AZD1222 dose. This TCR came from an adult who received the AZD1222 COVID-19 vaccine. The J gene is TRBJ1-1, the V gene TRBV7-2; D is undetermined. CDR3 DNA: TGTGCCAGCAGCTTCGGTTCAGGGAACACTGAAGCTTTCTTT. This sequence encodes CASSFGSGNTEAFF.